These 26 T cell receptor beta chains came from one sample sequenced in a study of cytomegalovirus exposure and HLA in healthy donors. Primers: 60 Vbeta forward and 13 Jbeta reverse. Sequencing was performed with immunoSEQ multiplex PCR; in TCRdb, only in-frame clones are kept and a portion is missing. The data hold over 20,000 clones, with around 70% observed a single time. Material for sequencing was PBMCs. These receptors came from a woman aged 50 to 60 in good health and CMV-seronegative.

The chain uses TRBV28 and TRBJ1-5; D is unresolved. V was clipped by 7 bases and J by 0 bases, with 13 bases between them. The germline V gene encodes CDR1 MDHEN and CDR2 SYDVKM. This CDR3 is built from 15 residues. The CDR3 is CASKLARNSNQPQHF. CDR3 DNA sequence: TGTGCCAGCAAGTTGGCCAGAAATAGCAATCAGCCCCAGCATTTT.

This clone was seen only once. V is TRBV7-3 and J is TRBJ2-2; D might be TRBD2 (5 bases). V lost 8 bases to trimming and J lost 4 bases, with 14 bases between them. CDR1 and CDR2 (germline): SGHTA, FQGTGA. The length of the CDR3 is 14 residues. In DNA form, the CDR3 reads TGTGCCAGCGGTCTCGAGGGAACCACCGGGGAGCTGTTTTTT. Translating it yields CASGLEGTTGELFF.

The V gene is TRBV19, the J gene TRBJ1-5; 10 bases align to TRBD1. The CDR3 has 13 residues. Per the germline V gene, CDR1 is LNHDA and CDR2 is SQIVND (reference sequence). J was trimmed by 5 bases and V by 10 bases; bases with no gene match: 5. This CDR3 reads CATRDRGHQPQHF. CDR3 bases: TGTGCCACCCGGGACAGGGGTCATCAGCCCCAGCATTTT.

The chain couples TRBV5-6 to TRBJ2-3; 9 bases match TRBD1. The CDR3 extends over 17 amino acids. Trimming took 0 bases from V and 4 from J; bases not matched to a gene: 9. Germline lookup yields CDR1 SGHDT and CDR2 YYEEEE. CDR3 nucleotide sequence: TGTGCCAGCAGCTTGGAACAGGGGACAGGGATAGCAGATACGCAGTATTTT. Protein sequence: CASSLEQGTGIADTQYF. Together with reference TRBV5-6 and TRBJ2-3, the CDR3 gives the full variable domain: DAGVTQSPTHLIKTRGQQVTLRCSPKSGHDTVSWYQQALGQGPQFIFQYYEEEERQRGNFPDRFSGHQFPNYSSELNVNALLLGDSALYLCASSLEQGTGIADTQYFGPGTRLTVL.

This clone was picked up a small number of times. The V call is TRBV10-2, the J call TRBJ1-3; 7 nucleotides line up with TRBD1. V gave up 1 base and J gave up 3 bases; unmatched junction bases: 3. The germline CDR1 and CDR2 sequences are WSHSY and SAAADI. CDR3 size: 15 residues. CDR3 in DNA: TGCGCCAGCAGTGAGTGGACAGGTAGTGGAAACACCATATATTTT. Translation: CASSEWTGSGNTIYF.

This clone showed up just a few times. This chain uses TRBV21-1 with TRBJ2-2; the DNA was not used to check the table's D call, TRBD2. TRBV21-1 is a pseudogene locus. This CDR3 is 16 amino acids long. The CDR3 DNA reads as TGTGCCAGCAGCAAAGCGCGGGACTTTCCCACCGGGGAGCTGTTTTTT. Translating gives CASSKARDFPTGELFF.

The chain employs TRBV29-1 and TRBJ1-1; D is undetermined. V was shortened by 5 bases and J by 5 bases, with 12 bases between the two germline ends. Germline loops: CDR1 SQVTM, CDR2 ANQGSEA. CDR3 length equals 12 residues. CDR3 in DNA: TGCAGCGTTCCCGGGCCGGGGACTGAAGCTTTCTTT. Its translation: CSVPGPGTEAFF.

This clone has just a few counts. The V and J genes are TRBV7-8 and TRBJ2-7; TRBD1 is a possible D gene (5 bases). V lost 9 bases to trimming and J lost 4 bases, with 19 bases between them. The CDR3 contains 14 residues. Germline lookup yields CDR1 SGHVS and CDR2 FQNEAQ. The CDR3 here is CASQSRMGPYEQYF. The CDR3 DNA reads TGTGCCAGTCAGTCCAGGATGGGGCCTTACGAGCAGTACTTC.

The chain employs TRBV29-1 and TRBJ1-4; 9 bases align to TRBD1. The J segment lost 4 bases and the V segment lost 6 bases, leaving 3 bases of the junction unmatched. This CDR3 contains 13 residues. In germline, CDR1 is SQVTM, CDR2 ANQGSEA. CDR3 DNA sequence: TGCAGCGTCCCGGGACAGGGTAATGAAAAACTGTTTTTT. Encoded protein: CSVPGQGNEKLFF. The whole variable domain, remainder taken from reference TRBV29-1 and TRBJ1-4, is SAVISQKPSRDICQRGTSLTIQCQVDSQVTMMFWYRQQPGQSLTLIATANQGSEATYESGFVIDKFPISRPNLTFSTLTVSNMSPEDSSIYLCSVPGQGNEKLFFGSGTQLSVL.

This chain links TRBV5-4 with TRBJ1-1, with 8 bases aligning to TRBD1. This CDR3 has 15 residues. Germline assignment: CDR1 SGHNT and CDR2 YYREEE (reference sequence). V shed 0 bases and J 6 bases; nucleotides not matched to a gene: 7. CDR3 sequence reads: CASSLALDRVAEAFF. The DNA of the CDR3 is TGTGCCAGCAGCTTGGCCTTGGACAGGGTTGCTGAAGCTTTCTTT.

This clone was seen a handful of times. V and J are TRBV29-1 and TRBJ1-1; a weak D match, TRBD1 (6 bases). Germline CDR1 SQVTM, CDR2 ANQGSEA. The CDR3 totals 14 residues. V lost 7 bases and J 5 bases, leaving 20 bases between the germline ends. The CDR3 nucleotides are TGCAGCGCCGAAGGAACAGGGATTTGGACTGAAGCTTTCTTT. This sequence encodes CSAEGTGIWTEAFF.

The CDR3 region has the DNA TGTGCCAGCAGAGGACAGGGGGACACTGAAGCTTTCTTT. This gives the protein CASRGQGDTEAFF. The chain employs TRBV28 and TRBJ1-1, with TRBD1 identical over 10 bases. This CDR3 spans 13 amino acids. The V gene end was trimmed by 6 bases and the J gene end by 3 bases; junction bases not matched to a gene: 1. Germline CDR1 is MDHEN and CDR2 is SYDVKM.

The gene calls are TRBV5-6 and TRBJ1-2; D is unclear. Trimming left V 0 bases short and J 8 bases short, with 11 bases between. The length of the CDR3 is 13 residues. CDR1 is SGHDT and CDR2 is YYEEEE in the germline V gene. The CDR3 DNA follows: TGTGCCAGCAGCTTGGGAAGCTACTCCGGCTACACCTTC. Translation: CASSLGSYSGYTF.

This clone appeared a few times. The gene calls are TRBV6-5 and TRBJ1-2; D gene uncertain. The CDR3 has 13 residues. Trimming left V 4 bases short and J 8 bases short, with 14 bases between. CDR1 is MNHEY, CDR2 SVGAGI, per germline. The CDR3 is CASSFGRVGGYTF. The CDR3 region has the DNA TGTGCCAGCAGTTTTGGTCGGGTTGGCGGCTACACCTTC.

The chain recombines TRBV21-1 with TRBJ2-1; TRBD1 is taken as the D call from the table, unchecked against the DNA. TRBV21-1 is a documented pseudogene. This CDR3 has 17 amino acids. The chain's CDR3 is CASTLVDRGNVYNEQFF. The DNA for the CDR3 is TGTGCCAGCACCCTCGTGGACAGGGGGAATGTCTACAATGAGCAGTTCTTC.

This sequence joins TRBV28 and TRBJ1-2; 8 nucleotides agree with TRBD1. CDR3 length: 13 amino acids. Germline CDR1 is MDHEN and CDR2 is SYDVKM. The J segment lost 7 bases and the V segment lost 6 bases, leaving 7 bases of the junction unmatched. CDR3 sequence: CASSPDRVVGYTF. Here the CDR3 DNA reads TGTGCCAGCAGCCCGGACAGGGTAGTTGGCTACACCTTC.

The V call is TRBV5-6, the J call TRBJ2-5; 14 bases line up with TRBD2. The germline V gene has CDR1 SGHDT and CDR2 YYEEEE. CDR3 size: 14 residues. J was trimmed by 4 bases and V by 7 bases; bases with no gene match: 3. In DNA, the CDR3 is TGTGCCAGCCGACTAGCGGGGGGGCCAGAGACCCAGTACTTC. As protein: CASRLAGGPETQYF. Looking up the rest from reference TRBV5-6 and TRBJ2-5 gives the full variable domain: DAGVTQSPTHLIKTRGQQVTLRCSPKSGHDTVSWYQQALGQGPQFIFQYYEEEERQRGNFPDRFSGHQFPNYSSELNVNALLLGDSALYLCASRLAGGPETQYFGPGTRLLVL.

J is TRBJ1-4 and V is TRBV29-1; perhaps TRBD1 as D (6 bases). The CDR3 runs to 13 residues. Germline V gene data show CDR1 as SQVTM and CDR2 as ANQGSEA. Trimming removed 0 bases at V and 6 bases at J, with 8 bases between. CDR3 nucleotide sequence: TGCAGCGTTGAAGAGGGGGCGGATGAAAAACTGTTTTTT. Translated: CSVEEGADEKLFF.

In DNA form, the CDR3 reads TGCAGCGTATTTTCACAGGGAACTAATGAAAAACTGTTTTTT. It specifies CSVFSQGTNEKLFF. The rearrangement uses TRBV29-1 and TRBJ1-4, with a possible D match to TRBD1 (6 bases). The CDR3 has 14 amino acids. V lost 6 bases, J lost 1 base, and 12 bases lay in between. The germline V gene has CDR1 SQVTM and CDR2 ANQGSEA.

The rearrangement uses TRBV9 and TRBJ1-4, with D perhaps TRBD1 (5 bases). CDR3 size: 14 residues. Deletions cut 4 bases from V and 3 bases from J, with 10 bases between. From germline, CDR1 is SGDLS and CDR2 YYNGEE. The CDR3 DNA sequence: TGTGCCAGCAGCCTAGGGGCGCCTAATGAAAAACTGTTTTTT. Its translation is CASSLGAPNEKLFF.

This chain uses TRBV9 with TRBJ2-2, with no clear D. Germline lookup yields CDR1 SGDLS and CDR2 YYNGEE. The CDR3 is made up of 15 amino acids. V was clipped by 2 bases and J by 4 bases, with 12 bases between them. DNA of the CDR3: TGTGCCAGCAGCGTCTCCGGGTCGTTCACCGGGGAGCTGTTTTTT. This encodes CASSVSGSFTGELFF.

The V call is TRBV6-6, the J call TRBJ2-7; 10 nucleotides agree with TRBD2. Looked up from germline, CDR1 is MNHNY and CDR2 is SVGAGI (reference sequence). The CDR3 covers 15 residues. The V gene end was trimmed by 2 bases and the J gene end by 4 bases; junction bases not matched to a gene: 5. The CDR3 DNA reads as TGTGCCAGCAGTTACCGAGCGGGGGGGCCATACGAGCAGTACTTC. Protein sequence: CASSYRAGGPYEQYF.

The chain recombines TRBV25-1 with TRBJ2-1; 7 nucleotides line up with TRBD1. The CDR3 is 15 amino acids. With V trimmed by 3 bases and J by 0 bases, 2 bases remained unmatched. Germline assignment: CDR1 MGHDK and CDR2 SYGVNS. The CDR3: CASSENRGSYNEQFF. As DNA, the CDR3 is TGTGCCAGCAGTGAGAACAGGGGCTCCTACAATGAGCAGTTCTTC.

The table lists this clone with a count of one. V and J are TRBV6-5 and TRBJ2-6; D remains unclear. Trimming took 11 bases from V and 0 from J, leaving 11 bases between them. Per the germline V gene, CDR1 is MNHEY and CDR2 is SVGAGI. The CDR3 loop spans 14 amino acids. The CDR3 spells CASSIISGANVLTF. The CDR3 DNA follows: TGTGCCTCCAGTATTATCTCTGGGGCCAACGTCCTGACTTTC.

The chain combines TRBV29-1 with TRBJ1-1; D is possibly TRBD1 (5 bases). There are 14 residues in the CDR3. CDR1 SQVTM and CDR2 ANQGSEA come from the germline V gene. V gave up 4 bases and J gave up 1 base, with 13 bases separating them. CDR3 protein: CSVVAGPTNTEAFF. Written as DNA, the CDR3 is TGCAGCGTTGTCGCGGGACCCACGAACACTGAAGCTTTCTTT. The full variable domain, in which reference TRBV29-1 and TRBJ1-1 provide the parts outside the CDR3, is SAVISQKPSRDICQRGTSLTIQCQVDSQVTMMFWYRQQPGQSLTLIATANQGSEATYESGFVIDKFPISRPNLTFSTLTVSNMSPEDSSIYLCSVVAGPTNTEAFFGQGTRLTVV.

The genes are TRBV6-1 and TRBJ1-5; possibly TRBD1 for D (5 bases). The germline V gene has CDR1 MNHNS and CDR2 SASEGT. V was clipped by 8 bases and J by 3 bases, with 8 bases between them. CDR3 length: 12 amino acids. In DNA, the CDR3 is TGTGCCAGCCGCGGGGCCAATCAGCCCCAGCATTTT. Encoded protein: CASRGANQPQHF.